Listed here are 8 T cell receptor beta chains from one sample, sequenced in a study of early T cells in non-severe SARS-CoV-2 infection. In TCRdb, the 5' RACE reads were re-called with MiXCR into one record per CDR3 protein. The sample lists 50,000 to 55,000 distinct CDR3 sequences; around 8.4% were seen once. Sequencing used whole blood. These receptors originate from an adult who was a healthcare worker with PCR-confirmed SARS-CoV-2 infection or an uninfected control (not recorded which).

This clonotype was seen only a few times. The chain is built from TRBV6-5 and TRBJ2-3; 11 bases line up with TRBD2. Unmatched junction bases numbered 8, after V lost 5 bases and J lost 4 bases. From germline, CDR1 is MNHEY and CDR2 SVGAGI. The CDR3 runs to 16 residues. Written as DNA, the CDR3 is TGTGCCAGCAGTCGATCTAGCGGGGGGTCCCCAGATACGCAGTATTTT. Amino acid sequence: CASSRSSGGSPDTQYF.

This rearrangement joins TRBV27 to TRBJ2-3; 12 positions agree with TRBD2. CDR1 is MNHEY and CDR2 is SMNVEV in the germline V gene (reference sequence). Unmatched junction bases numbered 7, after V lost 5 bases and J lost 1 base. The CDR3 loop spans 17 amino acids. Here the CDR3 DNA reads TGTGCCAGCAGTATGACTAGCGGGGGACCAGGCACAGATACGCAGTATTTT. Protein: CASSMTSGGPGTDTQYF.

This clonotype was observed a handful of times. This sequence joins TRBV24-1 and TRBJ2-6; a weak D match, TRBD2 (6 bases). The CDR3 consists of 16 residues. V was pared by 6 bases and J by 2 bases, with 13 bases between. Germline V gene data show CDR1 as KGHDR and CDR2 as SFDVKD. The CDR3 DNA reads TGTGCCACCAGTTTGGGAGGAAACCCTGGGGCCAACGTCCTGACTTTC. Amino acids: CATSLGGNPGANVLTF.

There are a few counts of this clonotype. The V and J genes are TRBV4-3 and TRBJ2-7, with D perhaps matching TRBD2 (6 bases). CDR1 and CDR2 (germline): LGHNA, YSLEER. The CDR3 extends over 14 amino acids. The V gene lost 5 bases and the J gene lost 2 bases, with 13 bases spanning the gap. CDR3 in amino acids: CASSLKTGAYEQYF. The CDR3 DNA reads as TGCGCCAGCAGCTTGAAGACGGGAGCCTACGAGCAGTACTTC.

This chain joins TRBV3-1 and TRBJ1-6; 8 bases line up with TRBD1. V was clipped by 7 bases and J by 10 bases; unmatched bases: 9. Germline V lookup: CDR1 LGHDT, CDR2 YNNKEL (reference sequence). CDR3 size: 14 residues. CDR3 in DNA: TGTGCCAGCACCCCCGGGACAGGCTACTCACCCCTCCACTTT. Its translation: CASTPGTGYSPLHF. The complete variable domain, with remaining parts taken from reference TRBV3-1 and TRBJ1-6, reads DTAVSQTPKYLVTQMGNDKSIKCEQNLGHDTMYWYKQDSKKFLKIMFSYNNKELIINETVPNRFSPKSPDKAHLNLHINSLELGDSAVYFCASTPGTGYSPLHFGNGTRLTVT.

This clonotype occurred many times. The chain links TRBV7-9 to TRBJ2-1; D gene unclear. The CDR3 consists of 13 residues. Looked up from germline, CDR1 is SEHNR and CDR2 is FQNEAQ (reference sequence). V lost 5 bases and J lost 5, with 10 bases in between. The CDR3 sequence: CASSANSHNEQFF. The CDR3 DNA follows: TGTGCCAGCAGCGCAAATAGCCACAATGAGCAGTTCTTC.

The sample holds many counts of this clonotype. The rearrangement links TRBV5-8 to TRBJ1-2; D is unclear. Between the trimmed V and J ends, which lost 1 base and 6 bases, there was a span of 13 bases. CDR1 and CDR2 (germline): SGHTS, YDEGEE. The CDR3 runs to 14 residues. Here the CDR3 reads CASSLIAVENGYTF. The CDR3 DNA reads as TGTGCCAGCAGCTTGATAGCAGTGGAAAATGGCTACACCTTC.

This clonotype was detected ten times or more. The V and J genes are TRBV10-1 and TRBJ1-1; D is perhaps TRBD1 (5 bases). V lost 3 bases to trimming and J lost 4 bases, with 18 bases between them. This CDR3 has 16 amino acids. Germline-derived CDR1 and CDR2 are WNHNN and SYGVQD (reference sequence). For the CDR3, the DNA is TGCGCCAGCAGTGACGGGACTCTGATTAAGAGCACTGAAGCTTTCTTT. Amino acid sequence: CASSDGTLIKSTEAFF.